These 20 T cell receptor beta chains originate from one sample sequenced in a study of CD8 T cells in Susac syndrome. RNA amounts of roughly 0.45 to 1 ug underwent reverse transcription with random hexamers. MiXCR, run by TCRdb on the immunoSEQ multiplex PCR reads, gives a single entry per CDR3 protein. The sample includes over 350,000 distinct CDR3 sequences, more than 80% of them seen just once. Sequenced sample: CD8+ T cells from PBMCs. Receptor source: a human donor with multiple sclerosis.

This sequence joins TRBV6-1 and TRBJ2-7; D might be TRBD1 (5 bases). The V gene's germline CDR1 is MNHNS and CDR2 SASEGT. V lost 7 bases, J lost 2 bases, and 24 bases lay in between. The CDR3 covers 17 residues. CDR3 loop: CASKLSVETDLAYEQYF. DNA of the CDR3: TGTGCCAGCAAGCTGTCAGTAGAGACAGACCTGGCCTACGAGCAGTACTTC.

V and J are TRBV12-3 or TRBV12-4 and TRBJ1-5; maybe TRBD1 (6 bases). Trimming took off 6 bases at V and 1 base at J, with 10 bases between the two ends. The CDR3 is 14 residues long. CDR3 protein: CASRLGQSNQPQHF. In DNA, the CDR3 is TGTGCCAGCAGACTTGGACAGAGCAATCAGCCCCAGCATTTT.

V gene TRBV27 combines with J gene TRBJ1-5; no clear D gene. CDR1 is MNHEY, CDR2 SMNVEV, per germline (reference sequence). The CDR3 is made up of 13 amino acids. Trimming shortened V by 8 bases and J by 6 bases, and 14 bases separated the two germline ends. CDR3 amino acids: CASSPYEAQPQHF. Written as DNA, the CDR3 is TGTGCCAGCTCCCCCTACGAGGCTCAGCCCCAGCATTTT.

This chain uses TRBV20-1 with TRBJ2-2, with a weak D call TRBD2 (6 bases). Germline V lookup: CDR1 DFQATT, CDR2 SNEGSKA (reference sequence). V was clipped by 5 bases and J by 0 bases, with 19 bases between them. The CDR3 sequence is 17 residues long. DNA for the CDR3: TGCAGTGCTCCTTATGTTCAGGGACTGTCGAACACCGGGGAGCTGTTTTTT. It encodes CSAPYVQGLSNTGELFF.

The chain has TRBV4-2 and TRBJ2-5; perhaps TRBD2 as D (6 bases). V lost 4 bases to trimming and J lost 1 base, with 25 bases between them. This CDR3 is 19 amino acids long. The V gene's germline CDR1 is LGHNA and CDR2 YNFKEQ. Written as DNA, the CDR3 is TGTGCCAGCAGCCTACTTCCTGGAGGGGTAGCGGCGTTCCAAGAGACCCAGTACTTC. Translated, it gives CASSLLPGGVAAFQETQYF.

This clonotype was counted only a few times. The CDR3 here is CASSGDSPGNYYEQYF. The CDR3, as DNA: TGCGCCAGCAGTGGGGACAGCCCGGGAAACTACTACGAGCAGTACTTC. The rearrangement uses TRBV10-1 and TRBJ2-7; TRBD1 matches 7 bases. Germline V gene data show CDR1 as WNHNN and CDR2 as SYGVQD (reference sequence). Trimming at V came to 4 bases and at J to 3 bases, leaving 12 bases not matched to a gene. This CDR3 has 16 residues.

As DNA, the CDR3 is TGTGCCAGCAAAGAGGCTGAAGCTTTCTTT. Translating gives CASKEAEAFF. J is TRBJ1-1 and V is TRBV6-5; D not certain. CDR3 length equals 10 residues. Germline V gene sequence: CDR1 MNHEY, CDR2 SVGAGI. Trimming cost V 7 bases and J 6 bases, with 6 bases left between them.

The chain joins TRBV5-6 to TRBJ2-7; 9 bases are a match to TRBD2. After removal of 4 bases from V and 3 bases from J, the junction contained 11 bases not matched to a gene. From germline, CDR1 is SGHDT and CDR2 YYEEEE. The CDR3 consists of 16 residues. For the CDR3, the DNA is TGTGCCAGCAGCCTTCACGGACTAGCGTACGTCTACGAGCAGTACTTC. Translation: CASSLHGLAYVYEQYF. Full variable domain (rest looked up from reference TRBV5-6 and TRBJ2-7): DAGVTQSPTHLIKTRGQQVTLRCSPKSGHDTVSWYQQALGQGPQFIFQYYEEEERQRGNFPDRFSGHQFPNYSSELNVNALLLGDSALYLCASSLHGLAYVYEQYFGPGTRLTVT.

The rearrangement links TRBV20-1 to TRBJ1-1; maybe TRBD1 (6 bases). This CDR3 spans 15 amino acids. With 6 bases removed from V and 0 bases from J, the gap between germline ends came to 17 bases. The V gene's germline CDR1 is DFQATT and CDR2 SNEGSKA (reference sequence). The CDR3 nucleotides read TGCAGTGCGACCGAGGGACACACCATGAACACTGAAGCTTTCTTT. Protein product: CSATEGHTMNTEAFF.

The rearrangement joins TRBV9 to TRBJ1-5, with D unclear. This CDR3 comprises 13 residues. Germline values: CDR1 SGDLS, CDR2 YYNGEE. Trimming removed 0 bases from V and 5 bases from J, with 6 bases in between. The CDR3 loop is CASSVVSDQPQHF. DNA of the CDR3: TGTGCCAGCAGCGTAGTATCGGATCAGCCCCAGCATTTT.

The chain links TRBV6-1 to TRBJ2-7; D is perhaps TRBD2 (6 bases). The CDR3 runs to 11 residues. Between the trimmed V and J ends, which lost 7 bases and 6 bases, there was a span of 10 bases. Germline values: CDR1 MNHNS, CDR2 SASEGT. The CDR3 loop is CASTGGAEQYF. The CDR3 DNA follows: TGTGCCAGCACGGGCGGGGCCGAGCAGTACTTC.

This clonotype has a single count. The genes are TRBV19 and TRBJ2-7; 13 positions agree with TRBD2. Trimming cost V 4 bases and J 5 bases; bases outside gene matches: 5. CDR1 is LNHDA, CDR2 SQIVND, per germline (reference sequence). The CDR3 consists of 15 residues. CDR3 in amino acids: CASSTGLAGINEQYF. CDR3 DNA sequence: TGTGCCAGTAGTACGGGACTAGCGGGAATCAACGAGCAGTACTTC.

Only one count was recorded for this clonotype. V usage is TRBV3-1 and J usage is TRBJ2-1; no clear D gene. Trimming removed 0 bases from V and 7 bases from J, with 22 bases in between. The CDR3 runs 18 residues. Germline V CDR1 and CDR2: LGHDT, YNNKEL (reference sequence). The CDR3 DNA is TGTGCCAGCAGCCAAGATTTCGGGCCGGTACGTACTTGGAATGAGCAGTTCTTC. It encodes CASSQDFGPVRTWNEQFF.

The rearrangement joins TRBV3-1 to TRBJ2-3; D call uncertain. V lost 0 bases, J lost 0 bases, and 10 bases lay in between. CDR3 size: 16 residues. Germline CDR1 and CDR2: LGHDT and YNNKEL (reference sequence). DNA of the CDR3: TGTGCCAGCAGCCAAGAGGTTGTTTTTAGCACAGATACGCAGTATTTT. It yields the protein CASSQEVVFSTDTQYF.

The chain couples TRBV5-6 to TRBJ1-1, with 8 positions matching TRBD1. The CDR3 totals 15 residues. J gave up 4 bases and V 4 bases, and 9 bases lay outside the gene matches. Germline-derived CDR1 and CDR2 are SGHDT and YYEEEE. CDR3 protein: CASSTPDREGTEAFF. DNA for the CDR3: TGTGCCAGCAGCACACCGGACAGGGAGGGCACTGAAGCTTTCTTT.

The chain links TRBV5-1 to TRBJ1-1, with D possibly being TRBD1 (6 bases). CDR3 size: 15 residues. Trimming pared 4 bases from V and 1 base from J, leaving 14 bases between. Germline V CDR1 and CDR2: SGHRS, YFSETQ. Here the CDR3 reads CASSRGTETNTEAFF. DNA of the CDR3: TGCGCCAGCAGCAGGGGGACGGAAACGAACACTGAAGCTTTCTTT.

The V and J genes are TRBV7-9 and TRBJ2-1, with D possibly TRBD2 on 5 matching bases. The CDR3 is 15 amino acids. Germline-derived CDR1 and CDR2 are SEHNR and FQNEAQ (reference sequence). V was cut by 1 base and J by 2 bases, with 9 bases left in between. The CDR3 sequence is CASSLGGITYNEQFF. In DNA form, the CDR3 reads TGTGCCAGCAGCTTAGGAGGGATCACCTACAATGAGCAGTTCTTC.

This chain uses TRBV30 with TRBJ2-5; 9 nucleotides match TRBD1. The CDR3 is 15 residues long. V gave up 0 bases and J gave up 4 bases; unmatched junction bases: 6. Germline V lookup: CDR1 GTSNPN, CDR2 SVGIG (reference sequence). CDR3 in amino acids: CAWSVRDRALETQYF. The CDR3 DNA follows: TGTGCCTGGAGTGTCCGGGACAGGGCCTTAGAGACCCAGTACTTC. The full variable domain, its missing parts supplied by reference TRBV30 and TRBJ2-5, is SQTIHQWPATLVQPVGSPLSLECTVEGTSNPNLYWYRQAAGRGLQLLFYSVGIGQISSEVPQNLSASRPQDRQFILSSKKLLLSDSGFYLCAWSVRDRALETQYFGPGTRLLVL.

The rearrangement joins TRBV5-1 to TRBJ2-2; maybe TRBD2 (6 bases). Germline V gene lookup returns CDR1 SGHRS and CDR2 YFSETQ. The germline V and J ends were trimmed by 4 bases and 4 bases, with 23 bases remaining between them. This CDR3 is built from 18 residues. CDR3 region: CASSTGPGGLASTGELFF. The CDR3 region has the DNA TGCGCCAGCAGCACCGGCCCCGGAGGCCTAGCGAGCACCGGGGAGCTGTTTTTT. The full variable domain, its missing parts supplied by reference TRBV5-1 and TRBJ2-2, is KAGVTQTPRYLIKTRGQQVTLSCSPISGHRSVSWYQQTPGQGLQFLFEYFSETQRNKGNFPGRFSGRQFSNSRSEMNVSTLELGDSALYLCASSTGPGGLASTGELFFGEGSRLTVL.

The CDR3 region has the DNA TGTGCCAGCGATGAGGGGAGAGAGACCCAGTACTTC. Protein sequence: CASDEGRETQYF. This chain links TRBV7-9 with TRBJ2-5; D possibly uses TRBD1 or TRBD2 (5 bases each). The germline CDR1 and CDR2 sequences are SEHNR and FQNEAQ (reference sequence). CDR3 length: 12 residues. Trimming removed 8 bases from V and 4 bases from J, with 11 bases in between.